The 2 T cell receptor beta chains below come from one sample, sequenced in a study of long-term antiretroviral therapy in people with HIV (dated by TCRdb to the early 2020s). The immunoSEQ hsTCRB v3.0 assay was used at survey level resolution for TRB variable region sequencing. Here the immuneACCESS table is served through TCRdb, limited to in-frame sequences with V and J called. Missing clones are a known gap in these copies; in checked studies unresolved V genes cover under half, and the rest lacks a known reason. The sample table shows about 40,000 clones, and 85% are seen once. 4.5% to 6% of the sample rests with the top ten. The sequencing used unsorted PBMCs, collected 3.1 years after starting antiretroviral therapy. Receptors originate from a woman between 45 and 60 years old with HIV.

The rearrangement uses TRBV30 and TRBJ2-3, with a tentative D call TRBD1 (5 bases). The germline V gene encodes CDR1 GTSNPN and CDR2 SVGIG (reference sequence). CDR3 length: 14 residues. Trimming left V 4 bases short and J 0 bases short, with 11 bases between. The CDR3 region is CAWKWGPSTDTQYF. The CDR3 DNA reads TGTGCCTGGAAATGGGGCCCTAGCACAGATACGCAGTATTTT.

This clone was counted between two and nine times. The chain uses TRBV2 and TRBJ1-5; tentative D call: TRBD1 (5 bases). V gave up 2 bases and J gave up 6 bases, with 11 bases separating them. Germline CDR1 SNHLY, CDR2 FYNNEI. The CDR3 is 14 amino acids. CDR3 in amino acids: CASSESRQGQPQHF. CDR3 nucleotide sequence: TGTGCCAGCAGTGAATCACGCCAGGGTCAGCCCCAGCATTTT.